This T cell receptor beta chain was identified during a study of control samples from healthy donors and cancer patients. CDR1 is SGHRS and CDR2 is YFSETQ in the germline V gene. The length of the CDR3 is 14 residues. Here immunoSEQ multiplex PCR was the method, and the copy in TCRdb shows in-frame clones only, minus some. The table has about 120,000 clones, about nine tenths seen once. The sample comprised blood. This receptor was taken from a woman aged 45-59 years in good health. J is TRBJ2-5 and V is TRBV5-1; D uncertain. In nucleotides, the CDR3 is TGCGTGAGCAGCCCGGCTGGCAGCCTAGAGACCCAGTACTTC. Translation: CVSSPAGSLETQYF.